These T cell receptor beta chains were read from a single sample in a study of CD8 T cells in Susac syndrome. TCRdb independently ran MiXCR on the immunoSEQ multiplex PCR reads; one entry per CDR3 protein. The data show about 130,000 distinct CDR3 sequences, with more than 90% seen just once and 0.21% held by the top ten. Source material: CD8+ T cells from PBMCs. Every receptor here comes from a human donor with Susac syndrome. Each CDR3 is given with its conserved first and last residue. D genes are given only for firm matches. Clone size is shown for a subset of rows, as once, few, many or a class of expanded clone.

D gene,J gene,clone size,V gene,CDR3 DNA,CDR3 protein
TRBD2,TRBJ2-1,-,TRBV25-1,TGTGCCAGCAGTCGCCCTAGCGGGGGAATCTACAATGAGCAGTTCTTC,CASSRPSGGIYNEQFF
-,TRBJ2-7,once,TRBV9,TGTGCCAGCAACGTAGGTGTCGCGGAGGTGGTGTACGAGCAGTACTTC,CASNVGVAEVVYEQYF
TRBD2,TRBJ2-7,-,TRBV12-5,TGTGCTAGTGGTTTGGTAGTTCTGGCGGGAGGGCCGTACGAGCAGTACTTC,CASGLVVLAGGPYEQYF
TRBD2,TRBJ2-7,-,TRBV20-1,TGCAGTGCTAGATCTAGCGGGACCGACCTGTTGCACTTC,CSARSSGTDLLHF
-,TRBJ2-1,-,TRBV28,TGTGCCAGCAGTTCCTCGACAGACAATGAGCAGTTCTTC,CASSSSTDNEQFF
-,TRBJ1-5,-,TRBV20-1,TGCAGTGCTAGAGGATCCAGGGAAAATCAGCCCCAGCATTTT,CSARGSRENQPQHF
TRBD2,TRBJ2-5,-,TRBV27,TGTGCCAGTGCAGGCTGGCGGGGGGGCCGAGAGACCCAGTACTTC,CASAGWRGGRETQYF
TRBD1,TRBJ1-6,-,TRBV7-3,TGTGCCAGCAGTGACAGGGGGTGGAGTTCACCCCTCCACTTT,CASSDRGWSSPLHF
-,TRBJ2-5,few,TRBV6-2/TRBV6-3,TGTGCCAGCAGCCAGGACAGCCAAGAGACCCAGTACTTC,CASSQDSQETQYF
TRBD2,TRBJ2-1,-,TRBV30,TGTGCCGCCCAGAGCGGGAGCGTGAATGAGCAGTTCTTC,CAAQSGSVNEQFF
-,TRBJ2-7,-,TRBV7-6,TGTGCCAGCAGCTTACCGGGGGAAACCTACGAGCAGTACTTC,CASSLPGETYEQYF
TRBD1,TRBJ1-6,-,TRBV12-3/TRBV12-4,TGTGCCAGCAGTTCCGGGACAGGATCCAATTCACCCCTCCACTTT,CASSSGTGSNSPLHF
TRBD1,TRBJ2-7,-,TRBV27,TGTGCCAGCAGCCCTGGACAGGCTTACCCCTACGAGCAGTACTTC,CASSPGQAYPYEQYF
TRBD2,TRBJ2-2,-,TRBV30,TGTGCCTGGGCTCTAGCGGGAGAGGCCGGGGAGCTGTTTTTT,CAWALAGEAGELFF
TRBD1,TRBJ1-1,-,TRBV5-6,TGTGCCAGCAGCCACCGGGACAGAAGAAGTTTGGCTTTCTTT,CASSHRDRRSLAFF
-,TRBJ1-1,-,TRBV14,TGTGCCAGCAGCCAGTGGGAGAACACTGAAGCTTTCTTT,CASSQWENTEAFF
-,TRBJ2-7,once,TRBV12-5,TGTGCTAGTGGTTTGGGTCTAGTCTACGAGCAGTACTTC,CASGLGLVYEQYF
-,TRBJ1-2,-,TRBV4-1,TGCGCCAGCAGCCAATCTGGACAGACTGGCTACACCTTC,CASSQSGQTGYTF
-,TRBJ1-2,-,TRBV7-9,TGTGCCAGCAGCTTACACAACAGCGCCGGGGATGGCTACACCTTC,CASSLHNSAGDGYTF